The present T cell receptor (beta chain) was sequenced within a study of a mutant IDH1 vaccine in newly diagnosed glioma. As for the study in general: Patients began vaccination 4-6 weeks after radiotherapy alone, or with temozolomide cycles. Treated patients comprised 62.5% males and roughly 40% females, mean age about 40 years.

Indicated time point: week 23, last vaccination. One vaccine dose held 300 ug of mutant IDH1 20-mer peptide and came with topical imiquimod. Newly diagnosed WHO grade 3 or 4 IDH1-mutant, ATRX-lost astrocytomas were identified in the donors. Libraries were prepared by immunoSEQ multiplex PCR; TCRdb keeps only in-frame clonotypes and omits some of them. The sample lists tens of thousands of clones, about 82% seen once, with around 2% in the top ten. Concerning this clone itself: No antigen is known for it.

Study-level findings and limits: Vaccination induced immune responses in around 95% of patients.

The sequence was obtained from a man aged 30 to 39 with glioma. Some clones in this sample may be carry-over from other donors' samples. The specimen comprised PBMCs, sampled from a glioma patient whose treatment included an IDH1 peptide vaccine.

The CDR3: CASSLGLRGPSGNTIYF. The CDR3 DNA is TGCGCCAGCAGCCTTGGTCTGAGGGGGCCTTCTGGAAACACCATATATTTT. J is TRBJ1-3 and V is TRBV5-1; 7 nucleotides line up with TRBD1. The J segment lost 1 base and the V segment lost 4 bases, leaving 11 bases of the junction unmatched. Germline CDR1 is SGHRS and CDR2 is YFSETQ. The CDR3 is made up of 17 amino acids.